The rows below give T cell receptor beta chains drawn from one sample of a study of siplizumab effects on memory and regulatory T cells. Some clones are missing from TCRdb's copy, which holds only in-frame ones; the method was immunoSEQ multiplex PCR. Of some 100,000 clones detected, 95% to 97% appear once; the ten largest clones hold 0.031%. The source material was naive CD4+ T cells sorted from blood. All receptors come from a human donor in good health. Each CDR3 is given with its conserved first and last residue. The order of the fields is V gene, J gene, clone size, D gene, CDR3 length, CDR3 DNA, CDR3 protein. A D gene is named only where the DNA matches it firmly. Not all rows give a size; the values are once, few, many and, for expanded clones, a class.

>TRBV6-5|TRBJ2-3|NA|TRBD1|14
TGTGCCAGCAGCTTACAGGGGGGTGCAGATACGCAGTATTTT
CASSLQGGADTQYF
>TRBV2|TRBJ2-3|NA|TRBD2|15
TGTGCCAGAAATGCTCCGGGACTAGCGAAAGATACGCAGTATTTT
CARNAPGLAKDTQYF
>TRBV27|TRBJ2-2|NA|NA|14
TGTGCCAGCAGCCGCACCGGGAACACCGGGGAGCTGTTTTTT
CASSRTGNTGELFF
>TRBV5-1|TRBJ2-2|NA|NA|14
TGCGCCAGCAGCTTGGTACAGACCACCGGGGAGCTGTTTTTT
CASSLVQTTGELFF
>TRBV4-1|TRBJ1-3|few|NA|15
TGCGCCAGCAGCCAAGGGCTGGCAGGGAGAAACACCATATATTTT
CASSQGLAGRNTIYF
>TRBV10-3|TRBJ2-1|NA|TRBD1|16
TGTGCCATCAGGGTTCCGGGACAGGGGGCTTCTAATGAGCAGTTCTTC
CAIRVPGQGASNEQFF
>TRBV27|TRBJ2-7|once|NA|14
TGTGCCAGCAGGCCAAACACAGGGGAGGGCGAGCAGTACTTC
CASRPNTGEGEQYF
>TRBV10-1|TRBJ2-4|NA|TRBD2|18
TGCGCCAGCAGCGATGGACTAGCGGGGGGTCTAGCCAAAAACATTCAGTACTTC
CASSDGLAGGLAKNIQYF
>TRBV28|TRBJ2-7|NA|NA|10
TGTGCCACCCAGTCTCGGGAGCAGTACTTC
CATQSREQYF
>TRBV30|TRBJ2-1|NA|NA|13
TGTGCCTGGAACCGGGACATCGACAATGAGCAGTTCTTC
CAWNRDIDNEQFF
>TRBV28|TRBJ1-6|NA|NA|14
TGTGCCAGCAGCGGCGGTCATTCGTGGTCACCCCTCCACTTT
CASSGGHSWSPLHF
>TRBV9|TRBJ1-3|NA|NA|14
TGTGCCAGCAGCGTAGAGGGATCTGGAAACACCATATATTTT
CASSVEGSGNTIYF
>TRBV4-1|TRBJ2-6|NA|NA|17
TGCGCCAGCAGCCAAGAAGGGAGAGGGTACGGGGCCAACGTCCTGACTTTC
CASSQEGRGYGANVLTF
>TRBV11-2|TRBJ1-3|NA|NA|16
TGTGCCAGCAGCTTGCAGAACAGTGTCTCTGGAAACACCATATATTTT
CASSLQNSVSGNTIYF
>TRBV18|TRBJ2-3|NA|NA|15
TGTGCCAGCTCACCACCTCAGGGGTGGACAGATACGCAGTATTTT
CASSPPQGWTDTQYF
>TRBV6-5|TRBJ1-1|NA|NA|14
TGTGCCAGCAGTTGGGGTACAGCGAACACTGAAGCTTTCTTT
CASSWGTANTEAFF
>TRBV4-1|TRBJ1-1|NA|TRBD1|16
TGCGCCAGCAGCCAGCCGGGACAGGAATCGAACACTGAAGCTTTCTTT
CASSQPGQESNTEAFF